This T cell receptor beta chain comes out of a study of T cell responses to AZD1222 COVID-19 vaccine. Study-wide context: Whether given at about 4 or about 12 weeks, second doses were pooled. Whole-study findings and limits: Epitopes outside B.1.351 and B.1.1.7 mutated regions reportedly drew nearly half of spike TCRs.

CDR1 is MNHEY and CDR2 is SVGAGI in the germline V gene. The CDR3 is 16 residues long. V gave up 2 bases and J gave up 5 bases, with 19 bases separating them. Clones were sequenced by immunoSEQ multiplex PCR, and TCRdb holds only the in-frame ones, with some missing. The table shows 84,000 or so clones, with 80% to 90% occurring only once. Of note for this clone: What it recognizes is unknown.

The source was peripheral blood, collected on day 0 of AZD1222 vaccination. This receptor was identified in an adult in good health. This chain links TRBV6-5 with TRBJ2-7, with TRBD1 as a possible D gene (5 bases). The CDR3 DNA is TGTGCCAGCAGTTACAAGGCCTTGGGTTGGGGCCACGAGCAGTACTTC. Residues: CASSYKALGWGHEQYF.